The source of this T cell receptor (beta chain) is a study of T cells in Graves' hyperthyroidism and ophthalmopathy. V shed 3 bases and J 4 bases; nucleotides not matched to a gene: 5. The CDR3 spans 15 residues. The germline V gene encodes CDR1 KGHDR and CDR2 SFDVKD. What was amplified from RNA transcripts were TCR beta CDR3 regions. The HTBI set primed first-round TCR CDR3 RT-PCR. TCRdb processed the multiplex PCR reads anew with MiXCR; each CDR3 protein has one entry. Of about 47,000 distinct CDR3 sequences listed, roughly 50% are singletons. Patients were aged 18 to 65, had disease duration under 2 months, and had newly diagnosed hyperthyroidism. Together with thyroid ultrasound, orbital computed tomography, serum thyroxine and TRAb, clinical symptoms were used for diagnoses. Whole-study findings and limits: From stable hyperthyroidism, ophthalmopathy was separated by a 13 V-J model.

Note on this clonotype: The antigen is undetermined.

The sequenced material came from peripheral blood or thyroid tissue (not recorded which). This receptor was identified in a man in his late teens or twenties with Graves' hyperthyroidism. The chain links TRBV24-1 to TRBJ2-5; TRBD1 aligns across 9 bases. CDR3 residues: CATSDPDRGGETQYF. In DNA form, the CDR3 reads TGTGCCACCAGTGATCCGGACAGGGGTGGAGAGACCCAGTACTTC.